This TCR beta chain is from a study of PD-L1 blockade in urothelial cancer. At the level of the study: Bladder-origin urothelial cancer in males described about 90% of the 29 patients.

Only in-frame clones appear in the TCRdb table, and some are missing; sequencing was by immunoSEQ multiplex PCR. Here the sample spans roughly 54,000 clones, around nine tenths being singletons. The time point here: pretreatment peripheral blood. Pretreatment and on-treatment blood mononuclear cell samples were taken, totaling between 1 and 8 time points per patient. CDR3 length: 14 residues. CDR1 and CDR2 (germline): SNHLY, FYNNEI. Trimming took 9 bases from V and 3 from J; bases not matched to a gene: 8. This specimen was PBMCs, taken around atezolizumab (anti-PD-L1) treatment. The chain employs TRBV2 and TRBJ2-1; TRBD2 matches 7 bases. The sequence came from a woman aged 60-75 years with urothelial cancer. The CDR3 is CARSGEGHYNEQFF. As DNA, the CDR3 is TGTGCCAGATCGGGGGAGGGCCACTACAATGAGCAGTTCTTC.